Below are 25 T cell receptor beta chains sequenced from a single sample in a study of OX40 agonist ivuxolimab in advanced cancers. Generated by immunoSEQ multiplex PCR, the TCRdb table keeps only in-frame clones and is missing some. This table holds fewer than 60,000 clones, about 85% found once. The material was CD4+ or CD8+ T cells sorted from blood, obtained in a trial of the OX40 agonist ivuxolimab. These receptor sequences come from an adult with an advanced solid tumor such as melanoma, head and neck, liver or kidney cancer.

This chain joins TRBV19 and TRBJ1-5, with 8 positions matching TRBD1. This CDR3 has 12 amino acids. The germline V gene has CDR1 LNHDA and CDR2 SQIVND (reference sequence). The V gene end was trimmed by 6 bases and the J gene end by 6 bases; junction bases not matched to a gene: 1. CDR3 nucleotides: TGTGCCAGTAGAACAGGGGGTCAGCCCCAGCATTTT. Translating it yields CASRTGGQPQHF.

This chain uses TRBV5-6 with TRBJ1-2, with D perhaps TRBD1 (5 bases). Trimming stripped 4 bases from V and 1 base from J, with 14 bases between. The length of the CDR3 is 15 residues. The germline gives CDR1 SGHDT, CDR2 YYEEEE. CDR3 protein: CASSIVQGNNYGYTF. Here the CDR3 DNA reads TGTGCCAGCAGCATCGTCCAGGGCAATAACTATGGCTACACCTTC.

This clone turned up a few times. The chain employs TRBV4-1 and TRBJ1-1; D is uncertain. Germline lookup yields CDR1 MGHRA and CDR2 YSYEKL. This CDR3 spans 14 amino acids. The germline V and J ends were trimmed by 0 bases and 1 base, with 6 bases remaining between them. As DNA, the CDR3 is TGCGCCAGCAGCCAAGACCGGGGGAACACTGAAGCTTTCTTT. Translation gives CASSQDRGNTEAFF.

The V gene is TRBV6-5, the J gene TRBJ2-1; 8 bases map to TRBD2. Germline loops: CDR1 MNHEY, CDR2 SVGAGI. V was pared by 6 bases and J by 3 bases, with 4 bases of the junction left unmatched. The CDR3 covers 14 residues. This CDR3 is CASSPGLDYNEQFF. CDR3 nucleotides: TGTGCCAGCAGCCCGGGACTAGACTACAATGAGCAGTTCTTC.

J is TRBJ2-4 and V is TRBV15, with unresolved D. CDR3 length equals 11 residues. Per the germline V gene, CDR1 is LNHNV and CDR2 is YYDKDF (reference sequence). Trimming stripped 5 bases from V and 6 bases from J, with 5 bases between. The DNA of the CDR3 is TGTGCCACCAGCCTTCGAAACATTCAGTACTTC. It encodes CATSLRNIQYF. Supplemented by reference TRBV15 and TRBJ2-4, the full variable domain reads DAMVIQNPRYQVTQFGKPVTLSCSQTLNHNVMYWYQQKSSQAPKLLFHYYDKDFNNEADTPDNFQSRRPNTSFCFLDIRSPGLGDTAMYLCATSLRNIQYFGAGTRLSVL.

This chain joins TRBV7-9 and TRBJ1-2, with D perhaps TRBD1 (5 bases). This CDR3 has 11 amino acids. Trimming left V 9 bases short and J 8 bases short, with 13 bases between. Germline V CDR1 and CDR2: SEHNR, FQNEAQ (reference sequence). The CDR3 region has the DNA TGTGCCAGTACATCAGGGTACGGCTACACCTTC. Translated: CASTSGYGYTF.

The table lists this clone with a count of one. It may be a read error: a sequence one base away is much more abundant. The CDR3 loop reads CASSLYYNEQFF. The CDR3 coding sequence is TGTGCCAGCAGCTTATACTACAATGAGCAGTTCTTC. The chain couples TRBV5-4 to TRBJ2-1; D remains ambiguous. Germline loops: CDR1 SGHNT, CDR2 YYREEE (reference sequence). Between the trimmed V and J ends, which lost 2 bases and 3 bases, there was a span of 3 bases. This CDR3 contains 12 residues.

The CDR3 nucleotides are TGTGCCATCTTTCGGGCAGGAGTATACAATGAGCAGTTCTTC. Amino acid sequence: CAIFRAGVYNEQFF. This chain links TRBV10-3 with TRBJ2-1; unclear D gene. Germline assignment: CDR1 ENHRY and CDR2 SYGVKD. V was shortened by 8 bases and J by 4 bases, with 15 bases between the two germline ends. The CDR3 sequence is 14 residues long.

This chain joins TRBV15 and TRBJ2-7, with D unresolved. The CDR3 is 13 amino acids. Trimming pared 5 bases from V and 12 bases from J, leaving 20 bases between. CDR1 LNHNV and CDR2 YYDKDF come from the germline V gene (reference sequence). CDR3 residues: CATSSGSDVIRYF. The CDR3 DNA sequence: TGTGCCACCAGCTCGGGTTCGGACGTCATTAGGTACTTC.

The chain couples TRBV5-6 to TRBJ2-7; 9 bases are a match to TRBD1. This CDR3 has 14 residues. Germline V CDR1 and CDR2: SGHDT, YYEEEE. V was pared by 4 bases and J by 7 bases, with 9 bases of the junction left unmatched. CDR3 protein: CASSRGQGRKEQYF. Written as DNA, the CDR3 is TGTGCCAGCAGCCGAGGACAGGGGAGGAAGGAGCAGTACTTC.

The gene calls are TRBV5-1 and TRBJ1-1, with TRBD1 matching over 8 bases. V lost 4 bases and J lost 1; bases outside the gene matches: 6. The CDR3 contains 15 residues. CDR1 is SGHRS, CDR2 YFSETQ, per germline. The CDR3 DNA reads as TGCGCCAGCAGCGACTCAGGGGGCCCGAACACTGAAGCTTTCTTT. Translated: CASSDSGGPNTEAFF.

This clone was picked up a small number of times. V gene TRBV4-2 combines with J gene TRBJ1-4; the D gene is possibly TRBD1 (5 bases). Germline values: CDR1 LGHNA, CDR2 YNFKEQ. The ends were cut back, 0 bases at V and 0 bases at J, with 8 bases in the middle. The CDR3 extends over 16 amino acids. The CDR3: CASSQDRASTNEKLFF. The CDR3 region has the DNA TGTGCCAGCAGCCAAGACAGGGCTTCAACTAATGAAAAACTGTTTTTT.

Only a few counts were recorded for this clone. The chain joins TRBV30 to TRBJ1-1; D is possibly TRBD1 (5 bases). The CDR3 has 14 amino acids. Per germline, CDR1 GTSNPN and CDR2 SVGIG (reference sequence). Trimming took off 3 bases at V and 0 bases at J, with 11 bases between the two ends. The CDR3 bases are TGTGCCTGGAGAGAAGGGACGGTGAACACTGAAGCTTTCTTT. The encoded protein is CAWREGTVNTEAFF.

This chain joins TRBV9 and TRBJ1-2; D not resolved. V was shortened by 2 bases and J by 3 bases, with 11 bases between the two germline ends. Germline lookup yields CDR1 SGDLS and CDR2 YYNGEE. The CDR3 sequence is 14 residues long. As DNA, the CDR3 is TGTGCCAGCAGCGTCGTCACCCCCGACTATGGCTACACCTTC. Translated: CASSVVTPDYGYTF.

This clone occurred a few times. V is TRBV6-6 and J is TRBJ2-1; D is tentatively TRBD1 or TRBD2 (5 bases each). Germline CDR1 reads MNHNY; CDR2 reads SVGAGI (reference sequence). The CDR3 runs to 13 residues. V was pared by 1 base and J by 8 bases, with 9 bases between. CDR3 amino acids: CASSYLGVDEQFF. The CDR3 DNA is TGTGCCAGCAGTTACTTGGGGGTGGATGAGCAGTTCTTC.

V is TRBV5-6 and J is TRBJ2-3; no clear D. Germline assignment: CDR1 SGHDT and CDR2 YYEEEE. Deletions cut 4 bases from V and 0 bases from J, with 9 bases between. This CDR3 contains 14 residues. CDR3 region: CASSVPDSTDTQYF. The CDR3 DNA is TGTGCCAGCAGCGTACCCGATAGCACAGATACGCAGTATTTT. The full variable domain, rest sourced from reference TRBV5-6 and TRBJ2-3, is DAGVTQSPTHLIKTRGQQVTLRCSPKSGHDTVSWYQQALGQGPQFIFQYYEEEERQRGNFPDRFSGHQFPNYSSELNVNALLLGDSALYLCASSVPDSTDTQYFGPGTRLTVL.

This clone has just one count. This sequence joins TRBV4-1 and TRBJ2-1; TRBD1 agrees at 7 bases. Germline V gene data show CDR1 as MGHRA and CDR2 as YSYEKL. CDR3 size: 14 residues. The V segment lost 2 bases and the J segment 8 bases; nucleotides outside the gene matches: 6. Here the CDR3 DNA reads TGCGCCAGCAGCCAAACCACAGGGGAGCATGAGCAGTTCTTC. Translated: CASSQTTGEHEQFF.

The chain employs TRBV9 and TRBJ2-5, with D perhaps matching TRBD1 or TRBD2 (5 bases each). CDR1 is SGDLS, CDR2 YYNGEE, per germline. The CDR3 runs to 15 residues. V dropped 0 bases and J dropped 7 bases, with 16 bases sitting between them. The CDR3 region is CASSVGGIPAGTQYF. The CDR3 bases are TGTGCCAGCAGCGTAGGGGGGATACCTGCTGGGACCCAGTACTTC.

V gene TRBV11-2 combines with J gene TRBJ1-1; D is ambiguous. Germline CDR1 reads SGHAT; CDR2 reads FQNNGV. CDR3 size: 12 residues. V was clipped by 1 base and J by 4 bases, with 4 bases between them. CDR3 amino acids: CASSLVGTEAFF. The CDR3 DNA follows: TGTGCCAGCAGCTTAGTGGGCACTGAAGCTTTCTTT.

The chain carries TRBV29-1 and TRBJ1-1; D might be TRBD1 (5 bases). The CDR3 covers 11 residues. The V gene's germline CDR1 is SQVTM and CDR2 ANQGSEA. V was pared by 4 bases and J by 5 bases, with 8 bases between. CDR3 residues: CSVGEGTEAFF. The CDR3 DNA reads TGCAGCGTTGGTGAGGGGACTGAAGCTTTCTTT. Based on the CDR3 plus reference TRBV29-1 and TRBJ1-1, the full variable domain is SAVISQKPSRDICQRGTSLTIQCQVDSQVTMMFWYRQQPGQSLTLIATANQGSEATYESGFVIDKFPISRPNLTFSTLTVSNMSPEDSSIYLCSVGEGTEAFFGQGTRLTVV.

V is TRBV4-3 and J is TRBJ1-2; a weak D match, TRBD1 (6 bases). This CDR3 is 15 amino acids long. The V end lost 0 bases, the J end lost 4 bases, and 12 bases lay between the germline ends. The germline V gene has CDR1 LGHNA and CDR2 YSLEER. The CDR3 nucleotides read TGCGCCAGCAGCCAAGATCAACAGACAGGCTATGGCTACACCTTC. Its translation is CASSQDQQTGYGYTF.

The rearrangement uses TRBV30 and TRBJ2-5; D is tentatively TRBD1 or TRBD2 (5 bases each). This CDR3 is built from 16 residues. Per the germline V gene, CDR1 is GTSNPN and CDR2 is SVGIG (reference sequence). V shed 3 bases and J shed 11 bases, with 28 bases lying between them. This chain's CDR3 is CAWRALGHDLQGEQYF. CDR3 in DNA: TGTGCCTGGAGAGCCTTAGGACACGACTTACAAGGGGAGCAGTACTTC.

A word on this clone: Within the sample, other DNA sequences also encode this same CDR3. The chain links TRBV10-2 to TRBJ2-7; no clear D gene. This CDR3 is 11 amino acids long. With 6 bases removed from V and 3 bases from J, the gap between germline ends came to 6 bases. Germline V gives CDR1 WSHSY, CDR2 SAAADI. The DNA for the CDR3 is TGCGCCAGCAGCGGTGGCTACGAGCAGTACTTC. This gives the protein CASSGGYEQYF.

This clone was recorded once. The junction departs from germline at one end; a sequencing error may be responsible. The genes are TRBV7-3 and TRBJ1-2; weak D call: TRBD1 (6 bases). The CDR3 loop spans 14 amino acids. Germline V lookup: CDR1 SGHTA, CDR2 FQGTGA. CDR3 protein: CASSLNPGALPLNF. The CDR3 bases are TGTGCCAGCAGCTTGAATCCAGGGGCGCTGCCCCTGAATTTC.

The rearrangement joins TRBV7-2 to TRBJ2-1; D is unresolved. CDR1 and CDR2 (germline): SGHTA, FQGNSA. The CDR3 loop spans 16 amino acids. Deletions cut 3 bases from V and 0 bases from J, with 12 bases between. The CDR3 here is CASSFPLSSSYNEQFF. CDR3 bases: TGTGCCAGCAGCTTCCCTCTTTCAAGCTCCTACAATGAGCAGTTCTTC.